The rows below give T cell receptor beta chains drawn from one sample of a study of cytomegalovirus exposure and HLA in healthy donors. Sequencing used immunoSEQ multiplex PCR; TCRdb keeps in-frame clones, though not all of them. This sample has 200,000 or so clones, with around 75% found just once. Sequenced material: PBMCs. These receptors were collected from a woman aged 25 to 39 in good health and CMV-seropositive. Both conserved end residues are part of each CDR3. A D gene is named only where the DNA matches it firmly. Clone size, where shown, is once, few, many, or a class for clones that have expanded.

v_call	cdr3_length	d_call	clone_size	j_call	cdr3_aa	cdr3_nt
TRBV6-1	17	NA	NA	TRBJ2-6	CASSEYGGLSGANVLTF	TGTGCCAGCAGTGAATACGGGGGGCTCTCTGGGGCCAACGTCCTGACTTTC
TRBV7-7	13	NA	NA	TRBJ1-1	CASSLTRQSEAFF	TGTGCTAGCAGCTTAACAAGACAGAGTGAAGCTTTCTTT
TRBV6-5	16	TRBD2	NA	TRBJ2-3	CASSWTSGGVADTQYF	TGTGCCAGCAGTTGGACTAGCGGGGGGGTAGCCGATACGCAGTATTTT
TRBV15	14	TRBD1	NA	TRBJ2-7	CATSMDLDRDEQYF	TGTGCCACCAGCATGGATCTGGACAGGGACGAGCAGTACTTC
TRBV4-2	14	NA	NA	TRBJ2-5	CASSQEHQGEAQYF	TGTGCCAGCAGCCAAGAACATCAGGGGGAGGCCCAGTACTTC
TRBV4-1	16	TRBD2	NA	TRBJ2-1	CASSQELAASGDEQFF	TGCGCCAGCAGCCAAGAACTAGCGGCCTCCGGGGATGAGCAGTTCTTC
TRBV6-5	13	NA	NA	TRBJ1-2	CASSARTPDGYTF	TGTGCCAGCAGCGCTCGGACTCCCGATGGCTACACCTTC
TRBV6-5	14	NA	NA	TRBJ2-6	CASRLYSGANVLTF	TGTGCCAGCAGACTCTACTCTGGGGCCAACGTCCTGACTTTC
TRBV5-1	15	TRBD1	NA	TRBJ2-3	CASSSLTGGSDTQYF	TGCGCCAGCAGCTCCCTGACAGGGGGATCAGATACGCAGTATTTT
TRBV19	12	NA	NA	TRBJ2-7	CASSNRVDEQYF	TGTGCCAGTAGCAACAGGGTCGACGAGCAGTACTTC
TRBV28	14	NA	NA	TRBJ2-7	CASLELGRSYEQYF	TGTGCCAGCTTGGAGCTGGGGCGGTCCTACGAGCAGTACTTC
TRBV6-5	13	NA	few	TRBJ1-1	CASSYSTGTEAFF	TGTGCCAGCAGTTACTCGACGGGCACTGAAGCTTTCTTT
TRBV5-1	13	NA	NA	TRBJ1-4	CASSEQVNEKLFF	TGCGCCAGCAGCGAACAGGTTAATGAAAAACTGTTTTTT
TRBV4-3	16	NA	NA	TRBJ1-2	CASSQEWASGRAGYTF	TGCGCCAGCAGCCAAGAGTGGGCTAGCGGGCGCGCGGGCTACACCTTC
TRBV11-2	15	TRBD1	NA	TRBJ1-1	CASSSVRTGYTEAFF	TGTGCCAGCAGCTCAGTCCGGACAGGCTACACTGAAGCTTTCTTT
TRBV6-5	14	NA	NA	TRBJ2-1	CASSSRGSYNEQFF	TGTGCCAGCAGTAGTCGGGGCTCCTACAATGAGCAGTTCTTC
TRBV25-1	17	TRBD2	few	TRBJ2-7	CASSAPRLAGEVHEQYF	TGTGCCAGCAGTGCCCCCCGACTAGCGGGAGAGGTCCACGAGCAGTACTTC
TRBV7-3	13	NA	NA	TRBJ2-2	CASSLTIGGELFF	TGTGCCAGCAGCTTAACGATCGGCGGGGAGCTGTTTTTT
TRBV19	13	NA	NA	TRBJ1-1	CASSIDRQTEAFF	TGTGCCAGTAGTATAGATCGACAGACCGAAGCTTTCTTT
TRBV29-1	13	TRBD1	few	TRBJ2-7	CSVEGGQGVEQYF	TGCAGCGTTGAGGGGGGACAGGGGGTCGAGCAGTACTTC
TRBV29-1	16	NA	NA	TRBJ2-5	CSVEDLVRRGYGTQYF	TGCAGCGTTGAAGATCTGGTCCGTCGGGGATACGGGACCCAGTACTTC
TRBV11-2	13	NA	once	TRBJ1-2	CASSLQVNYGYTF	TGTGCCAGCAGCCTACAGGTTAACTATGGCTACACCTTC
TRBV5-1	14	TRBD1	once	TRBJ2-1	CASSVRDSTNEQFF	TGCGCCAGCAGCGTCCGGGACAGTACAAATGAGCAGTTCTTC
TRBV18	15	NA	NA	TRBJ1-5	CASSEVPYSNQPQHF	TGTGCCAGCTCAGAGGTTCCCTATAGCAATCAGCCCCAGCATTTT
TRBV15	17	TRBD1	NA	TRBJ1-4	CATSRDQGVGTNEKLFF	TGTGCCACCAGCAGAGATCAGGGGGTAGGAACTAATGAAAAACTGTTTTTT
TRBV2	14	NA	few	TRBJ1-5	CASRRAGENQPQHF	TGTGCCAGCAGACGTGCGGGGGAGAATCAGCCCCAGCATTTT
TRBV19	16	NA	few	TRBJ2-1	CASSIGSISSYNEQFF	TGTGCCAGTAGTATAGGGAGTATCAGCTCCTACAATGAGCAGTTCTTC
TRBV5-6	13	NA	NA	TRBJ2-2	CASSPTSSGELFF	TGTGCCAGCAGCCCAACAAGTTCGGGGGAGCTGTTTTTT
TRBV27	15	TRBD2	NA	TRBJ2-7	CASSFLAGSLGEQYF	TGTGCCAGCAGTTTTCTAGCGGGATCATTGGGCGAGCAGTACTTC
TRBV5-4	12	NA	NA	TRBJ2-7	CASSHQGPEQYF	TGTGCCAGCAGCCACCAGGGTCCCGAGCAGTACTTC
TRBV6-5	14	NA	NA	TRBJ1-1	CASTSSGGLDEAFF	TGTGCCAGCACCTCCTCGGGGGGGCTAGATGAAGCTTTCTTT
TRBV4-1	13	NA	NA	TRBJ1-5	CASSQVQGQPQHF	TGCGCCAGCAGCCAAGTACAGGGTCAGCCCCAGCATTTT
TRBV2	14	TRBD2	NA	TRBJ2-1	CASSDLAGGPRLFF	TGTGCCAGCAGTGACCTAGCGGGGGGGCCCCGTTTGTTCTTC
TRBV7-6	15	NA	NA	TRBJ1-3	CASSRLLASGNTIYF	TGTGCCAGCAGCCGCTTGTTGGCCTCTGGAAACACCATATATTTT
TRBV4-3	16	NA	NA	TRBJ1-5	CASSRVGGKGDQPQHF	TGCGCCAGCAGCCGCGTCGGGGGAAAGGGAGATCAGCCCCAGCATTTT
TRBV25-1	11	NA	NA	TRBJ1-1	CATRGGTEAFF	TGTGCCACGAGGGGAGGCACTGAAGCTTTCTTT